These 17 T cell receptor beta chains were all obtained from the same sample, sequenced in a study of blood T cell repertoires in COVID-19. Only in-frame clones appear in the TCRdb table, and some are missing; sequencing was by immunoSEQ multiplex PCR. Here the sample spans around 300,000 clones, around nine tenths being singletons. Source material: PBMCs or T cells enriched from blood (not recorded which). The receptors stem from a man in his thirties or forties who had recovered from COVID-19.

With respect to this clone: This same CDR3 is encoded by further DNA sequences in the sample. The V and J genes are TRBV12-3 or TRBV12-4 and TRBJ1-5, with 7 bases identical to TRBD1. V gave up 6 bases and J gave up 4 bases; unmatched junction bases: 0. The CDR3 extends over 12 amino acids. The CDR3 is CASSRGNQPQHF. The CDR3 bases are TGTGCCAGCAGCAGGGGGAATCAGCCCCAGCATTTT.

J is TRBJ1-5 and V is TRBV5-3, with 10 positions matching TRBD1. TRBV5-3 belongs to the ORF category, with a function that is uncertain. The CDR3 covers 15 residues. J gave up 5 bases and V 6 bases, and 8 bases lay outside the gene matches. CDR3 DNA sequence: TGTGCCAGAACCCATGGGACAGGGGACGATCAGCCCCAGCATTTT. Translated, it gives CARTHGTGDDQPQHF.

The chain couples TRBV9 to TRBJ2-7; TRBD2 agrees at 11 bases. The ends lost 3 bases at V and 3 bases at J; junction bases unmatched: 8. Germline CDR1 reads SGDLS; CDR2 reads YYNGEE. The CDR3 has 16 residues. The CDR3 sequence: CASSEKLSGGDYEQYF. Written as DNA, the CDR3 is TGTGCCAGCAGCGAGAAACTTAGCGGGGGGGACTACGAGCAGTACTTC. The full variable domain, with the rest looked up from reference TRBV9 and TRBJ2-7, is DSGVTQTPKHLITATGQRVTLRCSPRSGDLSVYWYQQSLDQGLQFLIQYYNGEERAKGNILERFSAQQFPDLHSELNLSSLELGDSALYFCASSEKLSGGDYEQYFGPGTRLTVT.

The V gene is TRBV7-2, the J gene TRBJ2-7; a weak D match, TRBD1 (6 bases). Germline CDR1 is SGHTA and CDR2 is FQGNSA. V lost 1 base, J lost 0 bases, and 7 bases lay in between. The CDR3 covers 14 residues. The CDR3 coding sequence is TGTGCCAGCAGCTTAGGGGGGCACTCCTACGAGCAGTACTTC. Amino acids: CASSLGGHSYEQYF.

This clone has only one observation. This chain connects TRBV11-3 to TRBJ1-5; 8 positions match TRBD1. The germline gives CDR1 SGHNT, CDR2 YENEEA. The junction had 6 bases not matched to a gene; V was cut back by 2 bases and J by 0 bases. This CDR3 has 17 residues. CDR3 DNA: TGTGCCAGCAGCTTATTCTTCGGACAGGGTAGCAATCAGCCCCAGCATTTT. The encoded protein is CASSLFFGQGSNQPQHF.

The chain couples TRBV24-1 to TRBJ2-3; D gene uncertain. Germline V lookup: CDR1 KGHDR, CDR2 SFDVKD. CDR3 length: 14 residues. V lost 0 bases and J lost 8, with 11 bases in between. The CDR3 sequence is CATSDLLPPGTQYF. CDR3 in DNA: TGTGCCACCAGTGATTTGCTACCCCCTGGTACGCAGTATTTT.

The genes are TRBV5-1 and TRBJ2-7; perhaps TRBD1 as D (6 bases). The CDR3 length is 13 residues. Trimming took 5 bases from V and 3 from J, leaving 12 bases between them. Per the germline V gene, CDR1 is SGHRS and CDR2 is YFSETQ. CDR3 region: CASSWDNYYEQYF. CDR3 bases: TGCGCCAGCAGTTGGGACAACTACTACGAGCAGTACTTC.

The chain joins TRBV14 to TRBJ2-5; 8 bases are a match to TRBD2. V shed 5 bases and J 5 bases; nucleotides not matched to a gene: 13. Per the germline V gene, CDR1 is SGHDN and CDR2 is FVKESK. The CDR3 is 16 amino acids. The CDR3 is CASSTQGGGRTETQYF. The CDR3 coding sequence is TGTGCCAGCAGCACCCAGGGCGGGGGGCGAACGGAGACCCAGTACTTC. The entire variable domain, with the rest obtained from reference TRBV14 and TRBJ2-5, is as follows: EAGVTQFPSHSVIEKGQTVTLRCDPISGHDNLYWYRRVMGKEIKFLLHFVKESKQDESGMPNNRFLAERTGGTYSTLKVQPAELEDSGVYFCASSTQGGGRTETQYFGPGTRLLVL.

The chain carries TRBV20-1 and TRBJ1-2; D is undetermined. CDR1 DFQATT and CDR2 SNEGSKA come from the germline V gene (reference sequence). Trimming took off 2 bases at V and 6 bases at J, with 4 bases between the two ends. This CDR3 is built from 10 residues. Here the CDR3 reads CSARPDGYTF. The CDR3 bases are TGCAGTGCTAGACCAGATGGCTACACCTTC.

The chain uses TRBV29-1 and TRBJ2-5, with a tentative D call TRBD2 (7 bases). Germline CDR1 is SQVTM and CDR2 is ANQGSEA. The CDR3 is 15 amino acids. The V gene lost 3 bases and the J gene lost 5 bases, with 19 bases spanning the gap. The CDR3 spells CSVDRGGMLGETQYF. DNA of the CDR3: TGCAGCGTTGACAGGGGAGGGATGTTGGGGGAGACCCAGTACTTC.

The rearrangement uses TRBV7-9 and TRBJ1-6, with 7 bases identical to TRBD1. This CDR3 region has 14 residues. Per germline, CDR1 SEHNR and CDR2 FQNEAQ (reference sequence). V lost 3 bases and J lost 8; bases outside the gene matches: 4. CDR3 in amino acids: CASSFGDSHSPLHF. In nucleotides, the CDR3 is TGTGCCAGCAGCTTTGGGGACAGTCATTCACCCCTCCACTTT.

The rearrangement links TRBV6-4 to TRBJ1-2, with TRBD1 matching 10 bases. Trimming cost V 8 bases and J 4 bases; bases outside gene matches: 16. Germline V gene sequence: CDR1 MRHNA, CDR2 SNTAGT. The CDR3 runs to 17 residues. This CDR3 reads CASSPRGQGTFGYGYTF. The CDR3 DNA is TGTGCCAGCTCCCCCAGGGGACAGGGGACCTTTGGCTATGGCTACACCTTC.

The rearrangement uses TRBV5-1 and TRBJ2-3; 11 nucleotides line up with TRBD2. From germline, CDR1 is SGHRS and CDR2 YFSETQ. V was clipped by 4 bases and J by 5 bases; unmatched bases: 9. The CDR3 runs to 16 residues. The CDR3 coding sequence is TGCGCCAGCAGCCTTGGCCCTAGCGGGGGGAAAGATACGCAGTATTTT. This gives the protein CASSLGPSGGKDTQYF.

CDR3 amino acids: CAWTPGTFGKGGYTF. The CDR3 DNA follows: TGTGCCTGGACCCCTGGGACTTTTGGAAAAGGAGGCTACACCTTC. J is TRBJ1-2 and V is TRBV30; possible D gene TRBD1, 5 bases. Trimming pared 4 bases from V and 8 bases from J, leaving 23 bases between. The V gene's germline CDR1 is GTSNPN and CDR2 SVGIG (reference sequence). CDR3 length: 15 residues.

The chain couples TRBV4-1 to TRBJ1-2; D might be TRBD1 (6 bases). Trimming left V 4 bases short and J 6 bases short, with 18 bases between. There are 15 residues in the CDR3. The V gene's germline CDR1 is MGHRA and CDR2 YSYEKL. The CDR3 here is CASSPRSGSGDGYTF. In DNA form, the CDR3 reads TGCGCCAGCAGCCCCAGATCAGGATCAGGGGATGGCTACACCTTC.

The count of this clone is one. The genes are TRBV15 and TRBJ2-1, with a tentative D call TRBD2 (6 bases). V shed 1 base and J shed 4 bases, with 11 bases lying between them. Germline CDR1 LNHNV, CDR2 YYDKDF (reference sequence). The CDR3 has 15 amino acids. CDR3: CATSRGRRVYNEQFF. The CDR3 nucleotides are TGTGCCACCAGCAGAGGGAGGAGGGTGTACAATGAGCAGTTCTTC.

The CDR3 region has the DNA TGTGCCAGCAGCTTGGAGGGTTATAGCAATCAGCCCCAGCATTTT. Its protein is CASSLEGYSNQPQHF. This chain connects TRBV7-2 to TRBJ1-5; D call uncertain. CDR1 and CDR2 (germline): SGHTA, FQGNSA. V lost 3 bases, J lost 0 bases, and 9 bases lay in between. CDR3 length equals 15 residues.